This T cell receptor (beta chain) was recorded in a study of T-cell reconstitution after alpha-beta-depleted transplantation in children. Study results and limitations: Where alpha-beta T cells came from about two months after transplant was reportedly several hundred expanded graft clones. Some patients owed their high day-60 TCRbeta diversity to surviving recipient T cells and thymic progenitors. Hyperexpanded clones declined; after one year, newly produced T cells mostly supplied diversity.

This CDR3 contains 12 residues. The germline V gene has CDR1 MDHEN and CDR2 SYDVKM. The ends were cut back, 4 bases at V and 12 bases at J, with 16 bases in the middle. This clonotype was seen once. Its matching antigen is unknown. The library targeted TCRbeta and was prepared with unique molecular identifiers. TCRdb ran MiXCR on the PCR reads and lists one entry per CDR3 protein. The sample includes more than 200,000 distinct CDR3 sequences, roughly 23% seen only once; the top ten take about 2.6%. The chain joins TRBV28 to TRBJ2-7; a possible D gene is TRBD1 (5 bases). The sequencing here drew on PBMCs, taken before TCRalphabeta/CD19-depleted stem cell transplant. The TCR originated in a girl aged 2 to 9 with Fanconi anemia, due to receive a stem cell transplant. CDR3 sequence: CASSSTSGMAYF. CDR3 coding DNA: TGTGCCAGCAGTTCGACTTCAGGGATGGCGTACTTC.